In this sample, the clone carrying this T cell receptor (beta chain) turned up once. The data stem from a study of blood T cell repertoires in COVID-19. Study background: The study drew acute and convalescent COVID-19 samples from the United States, Italy and Spain.

The V end lost 0 bases, the J end lost 3 bases, and 15 bases lay between the germline ends. The CDR3 has 17 amino acids. In germline, CDR1 is MDHEN, CDR2 SYDVKM. Participant reports of clinical history set cohort assignment. Cohort 3 recovery required two negative PCRs, clearance, or symptom resolution. Study processing details: Reference gene primer amplification in the assay estimated nucleated cell counts. Data came from immunoSEQ multiplex PCR; TCRdb stores just in-frame clones and leaves some out. V, J and clone size derive from that table, while D and trimming were established from the DNA sequence. The sample carries about 250,000 clones, approximately 83% recorded once.

Sequencing used PBMCs or T cells enriched from blood (not recorded which). This chain connects TRBV28 to TRBJ1-5; no firm D call. This TCR came from a woman aged 25 to 39 who had recovered from COVID-19. The CDR3 DNA is TGTGCCAGCAGTTTATGGTCTCGGGGTGCACCCAATCAGCCCCAGCATTTT. Translation: CASSLWSRGAPNQPQHF. Together with reference TRBV28 and TRBJ1-5, the CDR3 gives the full variable domain: DVKVTQSSRYLVKRTGEKVFLECVQDMDHENMFWYRQDPGLGLRLIYFSYDVKMKEKGDIPEGYSVSREKKERFSLILESASTNQTSMYLCASSLWSRGAPNQPQHFGDGTRLSIL.